The present TCR beta chain was sequenced within a study of PD-L1 blockade in urothelial cancer. Synthetic TCR analog templates were spiked into all PCRs individually. The table came from immunoSEQ multiplex PCR; TCRdb's copy has only in-frame clones and leaves some out. The sample has under 55,000 clones; approximately 87% are singletons. This CDR3 spans 17 amino acids. The germline CDR1 and CDR2 sequences are LGHNA and YNFKEQ. After removal of 0 bases from V and 4 bases from J, the junction contained 9 bases not matched to a gene. The V gene is TRBV4-2, the J gene TRBJ2-3, with 8 nucleotides matching TRBD2. Here the sequenced sample was PBMCs, taken around atezolizumab (anti-PD-L1) treatment. The clonotype comes from a man aged 35-49 years with urothelial cancer. CDR3 in amino acids: CASSQDGLAMVPDTQYF. The CDR3 nucleotides are TGTGCCAGCAGCCAAGACGGACTAGCCATGGTCCCAGATACGCAGTATTTT.